The rows below give T cell receptor beta chains drawn from one sample of a study of blood T cell repertoires in COVID-19. Repertoires were generated with immunoSEQ multiplex PCR, while TCRdb's copy carries only in-frame clones and drops some. This table holds 200,000 or so clones, 89% found once. Specimen: PBMCs or T cells enriched from blood (not recorded which). The receptors were gathered from a woman in her forties with acute COVID-19. CDR3s include the opening cysteine and the closing phenylalanine or tryptophan. Each record gives: clone size, CDR3 length, D gene, J gene, V gene, CDR3 DNA, CDR3 protein. D genes are given only for firm matches. For some rows the clone size is stated as once, few or many, or as a class when expanded; others skip it.

clone size: -; CDR3 length: 15; D gene: TRBD2; J gene: TRBJ2-1; V gene: TRBV7-9; CDR3 DNA: TGTGCCAGCAGCTTCCGCGGGAGGGCCTCCTATGAGCAGTTCTTC; CDR3 protein: CASSFRGRASYEQFF
clone size: few; CDR3 length: 14; D gene: -; J gene: TRBJ1-1; V gene: TRBV18; CDR3 DNA: TGTGCCAGCTCACTAACAGGGCCGAACACTGAAGCTTTCTTT; CDR3 protein: CASSLTGPNTEAFF
clone size: -; CDR3 length: 15; D gene: -; J gene: TRBJ1-3; V gene: TRBV18; CDR3 DNA: TGTGCCAGCTCACCAAGGACAGCCTCTGGAAACACCATATATTTT; CDR3 protein: CASSPRTASGNTIYF
clone size: -; CDR3 length: 16; D gene: TRBD2; J gene: TRBJ2-5; V gene: TRBV4-2; CDR3 DNA: TGTGCCAGCAGCCAAGGAGGGACTAGCGGTGAGGAGACCCAGTACTTC; CDR3 protein: CASSQGGTSGEETQYF
clone size: -; CDR3 length: 17; D gene: -; J gene: TRBJ1-5; V gene: TRBV14; CDR3 DNA: TGTGCCAGCAGCCAAGAGTCCCTAAGGGGCATCGATCAGCCCCAGCATTTT; CDR3 protein: CASSQESLRGIDQPQHF
clone size: -; CDR3 length: 18; D gene: -; J gene: TRBJ1-6; V gene: TRBV6-1; CDR3 DNA: TGTGCCAGCAGTGAAAGTGACGGGGGGGGAACCTATAATTCACCCCTCCACTTT; CDR3 protein: CASSESDGGGTYNSPLHF
clone size: -; CDR3 length: 18; D gene: -; J gene: TRBJ2-5; V gene: TRBV12-5; CDR3 DNA: TGTGCTAGTGGTTTGGTACGGACCGGAAGGGGCCATGAAGAGACCCAGTACTTC; CDR3 protein: CASGLVRTGRGHEETQYF
clone size: -; CDR3 length: 14; D gene: TRBD1; J gene: TRBJ2-1; V gene: TRBV4-3; CDR3 DNA: TGCGCCAGCAGCCAAGGACAGGGGGCGCTTGAGCAGTTCTTC; CDR3 protein: CASSQGQGALEQFF
clone size: -; CDR3 length: 14; D gene: -; J gene: TRBJ2-4; V gene: TRBV5-4; CDR3 DNA: TGTGCCAGCAGCTTATGGTCAGGAACGAACATTCAGTACTTC; CDR3 protein: CASSLWSGTNIQYF
clone size: -; CDR3 length: 19; D gene: -; J gene: TRBJ1-2; V gene: TRBV4-1; CDR3 DNA: TGCGCCAGCAGCCAAGCGTCCAAGCGGCAGGCTAGCGGGGGAGGTGGCTACACCTTC; CDR3 protein: CASSQASKRQASGGGGYTF
clone size: -; CDR3 length: 13; D gene: -; J gene: TRBJ2-3; V gene: TRBV5-4; CDR3 DNA: TGTGCCAGCAGCGGAGACCGTTTGGATACGCAGTATTTT; CDR3 protein: CASSGDRLDTQYF
clone size: -; CDR3 length: 16; D gene: TRBD2; J gene: TRBJ2-1; V gene: TRBV9; CDR3 DNA: TGTGCCAGCAGCCCCGAGGAAGCGGGAGTGAACAATGAGCAGTTCTTC; CDR3 protein: CASSPEEAGVNNEQFF
clone size: -; CDR3 length: 13; D gene: -; J gene: TRBJ2-7; V gene: TRBV9; CDR3 DNA: TGTGCCAGCAGCTTATATCCTACGGGCGAGCAGTACTTC; CDR3 protein: CASSLYPTGEQYF
clone size: -; CDR3 length: 15; D gene: -; J gene: TRBJ2-1; V gene: TRBV10-3; CDR3 DNA: TGTGCCATCAGTGAGGTCGCGGAGGGGTACAATGAGCAGTTCTTC; CDR3 protein: CAISEVAEGYNEQFF
clone size: -; CDR3 length: 14; D gene: -; J gene: TRBJ2-1; V gene: TRBV6-5; CDR3 DNA: TGTGCCAGCACCCCTGCGGGCTCCTACAATGAGCAGTTCTTC; CDR3 protein: CASTPAGSYNEQFF
clone size: -; CDR3 length: 17; D gene: TRBD1; J gene: TRBJ2-7; V gene: TRBV28; CDR3 DNA: TGTGCCAGCAGTTTGCCCCTCTCCGGGACAGGGGAAGACGAGCAGTACTTC; CDR3 protein: CASSLPLSGTGEDEQYF
clone size: -; CDR3 length: 15; D gene: -; J gene: TRBJ2-3; V gene: TRBV5-1; CDR3 DNA: TGCGCCAGCAGCTTGGCGACTAGTGGATCAGATACGCAGTATTTT; CDR3 protein: CASSLATSGSDTQYF
clone size: many; CDR3 length: 14; D gene: -; J gene: TRBJ1-5; V gene: TRBV28; CDR3 DNA: TGTGCCAGCCGGGGGGGAAATAGCAATCAGCCCCAGCATTTT; CDR3 protein: CASRGGNSNQPQHF
clone size: -; CDR3 length: 15; D gene: -; J gene: TRBJ2-1; V gene: TRBV5-1; CDR3 DNA: TGCGCCAGCAGCTTGGGGCAGGGGCCGGGATATGAGCAGTTCTTC; CDR3 protein: CASSLGQGPGYEQFF
clone size: once; CDR3 length: 16; D gene: -; J gene: TRBJ2-2; V gene: TRBV6-4; CDR3 DNA: TGTGCCAGCAGTGACATCCACACAGGGGAGGTCGGGGAGCTGTTTTTT; CDR3 protein: CASSDIHTGEVGELFF
clone size: -; CDR3 length: 13; D gene: -; J gene: TRBJ1-5; V gene: TRBV5-5; CDR3 DNA: TGTGCCAGCAGCTTATGGGCTGATCAGCCCCAGCATTTT; CDR3 protein: CASSLWADQPQHF
clone size: -; CDR3 length: 16; D gene: TRBD2; J gene: TRBJ2-5; V gene: TRBV3-1/TRBV3-2; CDR3 DNA: TGTGCCAGCAGCCAAGGTCTGGGAGGGCCCGAAGAGACCCAGTACTTC; CDR3 protein: CASSQGLGGPEETQYF
clone size: few; CDR3 length: 13; D gene: -; J gene: TRBJ1-4; V gene: TRBV6-6; CDR3 DNA: TGTGCCAGCAGTATGCAGGGAGGGGAAAAACTGTTTTTT; CDR3 protein: CASSMQGGEKLFF
clone size: -; CDR3 length: 16; D gene: -; J gene: TRBJ2-3; V gene: TRBV5-6; CDR3 DNA: TGTGCCAGCAGCTTGGCCGGGCAGGGAAACCCAGATACGCAGTATTTT; CDR3 protein: CASSLAGQGNPDTQYF
clone size: -; CDR3 length: 15; D gene: TRBD2; J gene: TRBJ2-2; V gene: TRBV9; CDR3 DNA: TGTGCCAGCAGCATCCTAGCGGGAGGAACCGGGGAGCTGTTTTTT; CDR3 protein: CASSILAGGTGELFF
clone size: -; CDR3 length: 14; D gene: -; J gene: TRBJ2-2; V gene: TRBV27; CDR3 DNA: TGTGCCAGCAGTCTCAACGGGGGAACCGGGGAGCTGTTTTTT; CDR3 protein: CASSLNGGTGELFF
clone size: -; CDR3 length: 15; D gene: -; J gene: TRBJ2-4; V gene: TRBV18; CDR3 DNA: TGTGCCAGCTCACTGGTTACGGTGTCCAAAAACATTCAGTACTTC; CDR3 protein: CASSLVTVSKNIQYF
clone size: -; CDR3 length: 16; D gene: -; J gene: TRBJ1-1; V gene: TRBV3-1/TRBV3-2; CDR3 DNA: TGTGCCAGCAGCCCCATGACGCAGGGCTTGAACACTGAAGCTTTCTTT; CDR3 protein: CASSPMTQGLNTEAFF
clone size: -; CDR3 length: 13; D gene: -; J gene: TRBJ2-1; V gene: TRBV6-1; CDR3 DNA: TGTGCCAGCAGTGAAGACAGATACAATGAGCAGTTCTTC; CDR3 protein: CASSEDRYNEQFF
clone size: -; CDR3 length: 15; D gene: -; J gene: TRBJ1-4; V gene: TRBV30; CDR3 DNA: TGTGCCTGGAGTGGGGGCTGGTCAACTAATGAAAAACTGTTTTTT; CDR3 protein: CAWSGGWSTNEKLFF